A selection of T cell receptor beta chains follows, all from one sample in a study of regulatory T cells in long-lasting Graves disease. TCRdb re-called the multiplex PCR reads through MiXCR, storing one row per CDR3 protein. The data hold approximately 350,000 distinct CDR3 sequences, with roughly 16% observed a single time. These same data were also listed under a study on T cells in Graves' hyperthyroidism and ophthalmopathy.

The sample was peripheral blood mononuclear cells (PBMCs), taken at new diagnosis, from a patient treated with antithyroid drugs. These receptors came from a woman under 30 with Graves disease. The CDR3 runs from the conserved cysteine through the conserved F or W. D genes are given only for firm matches. Size tells how often a clone was seen (once, few, many) or the class of an expanded clone, and some rows leave it out.

>TRBV5-1|TRBJ2-6|.|TRBD1
TGCGCCAGCAGCTTTTCTCCGGGACAGGGGGCCAACGTCCTGACTTTC
CASSFSPGQGANVLTF
>TRBV28|TRBJ1-6|many|.
TGTGCCAGCAGAACTACAGGGTATAATTCACCCCTCCACTTT
CASRTTGYNSPLHF
>TRBV18|TRBJ1-6|.|.
TGTGCCAGCTCACCTGCCGGGACGCCGGACATAGGGTCACCCCTCCACTTT
CASSPAGTPDIGSPLHF
>TRBV28|TRBJ1-4|many|.
TGTGCCAGCAGAGGAGGGGCGTACGGTGAAAAACTGTTTTTT
CASRGGAYGEKLFF
>TRBV7-9|TRBJ1-5|.|.
TGTGCCAGCCAGAAAGATAGCAATCAGCCCCAGCATTTT
CASQKDSNQPQHF
>TRBV12-3/TRBV12-4|TRBJ1-4|.|.
TGTGCCAGCAGTTTAGTCGGCAGGGCTAGTGCAACTAATGAAAAACTGTTTTTT
CASSLVGRASATNEKLFF
>TRBV6-2/TRBV6-3|TRBJ2-1|.|TRBD2
TGTGCCAGCGGACTAGGGGAATACGAGCAGTTCTTC
CASGLGEYEQFF
>TRBV28|TRBJ2-2|few|.
TGTGCCAGCAGCACCCTACTCGCGAGGGGTAGGTTCACCGGGGAGCTGTTTTTT
CASSTLLARGRFTGELFF
>TRBV7-8|TRBJ2-5|many|TRBD2
TGTGCCAGCAGCTTTCGAGCGGGGGGTCCCGAGACCCAGTACTTC
CASSFRAGGPETQYF
>TRBV5-1|TRBJ2-7|many|.
TGCGCCAGCAGCTTGGATTCGGGGCCCTACGAGCAGTACTTC
CASSLDSGPYEQYF
>TRBV27|TRBJ2-5|.|.
TGTGCCAGCAGTCCACTCGGGGCAGGGGGGGGAGAGACCCAGTACTTC
CASSPLGAGGGETQYF
>TRBV6-2/TRBV6-3|TRBJ2-7|many|TRBD2
TGTGCCAGCAGCCAAACTAGCGGGAGTATCTACGAGCAGTACTTC
CASSQTSGSIYEQYF
>TRBV19|TRBJ2-1|.|.
TGTGCCAGTAGTCCTCAGGGGAGGACCTACAATGAGCAGTTCTTC
CASSPQGRTYNEQFF
>TRBV5-4|TRBJ2-1|few|.
TGTGCCAGCAGCTTCCAGGGTAGGGATGAGCAGTTCTTC
CASSFQGRDEQFF
>TRBV20-1|TRBJ2-2|.|TRBD2
TGCAGTGCTAGAGTGGTGGCGGGAGGGCCGGGTTACAGCGGGGAGCTGTTTTTT
CSARVVAGGPGYSGELFF
>TRBV12-3/TRBV12-4|TRBJ1-5|many|.
TGTGCCAGCAGTTTCACCCAGGACAGTTATCAGCCCCAGCATTTT
CASSFTQDSYQPQHF
>TRBV28|TRBJ2-7|many|.
TGTGCCAGCAGCCCACCGGGACTTATCTCCTACGAGCAGTACTTC
CASSPPGLISYEQYF
>TRBV2|TRBJ1-1|many|.
TGTGCCAGCACCTCACAGACGGCCATGAACACTGAAGCTTTCTTT
CASTSQTAMNTEAFF
>TRBV24-1|TRBJ2-4|few|.
TGTGCCACCAGTGATGCAGAGGGTTTAGCGAACATTCAGTACTTC
CATSDAEGLANIQYF
>TRBV28|TRBJ1-6|.|.
TGTGCCAGCAGTTCCTTCGGGGGCGTAGGTAATTCACCCCTCCACTTT
CASSSFGGVGNSPLHF
>TRBV6-1|TRBJ2-3|many|TRBD1
TGTGCCAGCAGTGGGGGACAGGGTAGGGCAGATACGCAGTATTTT
CASSGGQGRADTQYF
>TRBV5-1|TRBJ1-5|many|.
TGCGCCAGCAGCCGAGACGGGAATAGCAATCAGCCCCAGCATTTT
CASSRDGNSNQPQHF
>TRBV5-6|TRBJ1-5|.|TRBD1
TGTGCCAGCAGCATGGGACAGGGCCCCAATCAGCCCCAGCATTTT
CASSMGQGPNQPQHF
>TRBV2|TRBJ2-7|many|TRBD1
TGTGCCAGCGTTGGACAGGCCTACGAGCAGTACTTC
CASVGQAYEQYF
>TRBV20-1|TRBJ2-5|many|.
TGCAGTGCAAAGCTGGGGGCGCGTCAAGAGACCCAGTACTTC
CSAKLGARQETQYF
>TRBV20-1|TRBJ2-1|many|TRBD2
TGCAGTGCCCTAGCGGGGACCGACAATGAGCAGTTCTTC
CSALAGTDNEQFF
>TRBV5-1|TRBJ2-3|.|.
TGTGCCAGCAGCTACCGAGGGGGGGAAATGAATACGCAGTATTTT
CASSYRGGEMNTQYF
>TRBV28|TRBJ2-2|many|TRBD2
TGTGCCAGCAGCAGACTAGCGGGAGTGAGCGGGGAGCTGTTTTTT
CASSRLAGVSGELFF
>TRBV4-2|TRBJ2-1|many|.
TGTGCCAGCAGCCTCTCTGGGGAGCTAGCGACCTTTGAGCAGTTCTTC
CASSLSGELATFEQFF
>TRBV20-1|TRBJ2-2|few|TRBD2
TGCAGTGCTCCGGGGCGGGGGGGCCTGTCCGGGGAGCTGTTTTTT
CSAPGRGGLSGELFF
>TRBV9|TRBJ2-1|few|TRBD2
TGTGCCAGCAGCGTTGGGACTAGCGGATTCTACAATGAGCAGTTCTTC
CASSVGTSGFYNEQFF
>TRBV27|TRBJ1-1|many|TRBD1
TGTGCCAGCAGCCCCGGGACAGGGGGCGCCGGCACTGAAGCTTTCTTT
CASSPGTGGAGTEAFF
>TRBV6-5|TRBJ1-5|many|.
TGTGCCAGCAGTTACACATCATTCAGGGTGAGCAATCAGCCCCAGCATTTT
CASSYTSFRVSNQPQHF
>TRBV27|TRBJ2-2|many|TRBD2
TGTGCCAGCAGTTTATCGATGCTAGCGGGAGGCCCGGACACCGGGGAGCTGTTTTTT
CASSLSMLAGGPDTGELFF
>TRBV28|TRBJ1-2|many|TRBD1
TGTGCCAGCAAGGAAGAGACAGGGAAACATTACTATGGCTACACCTTC
CASKEETGKHYYGYTF
>TRBV2|TRBJ1-1|many|.
TGTGCCAGCAGTGGAAGGTACACTGAAGCTTTCTTT
CASSGRYTEAFF
>TRBV6-2/TRBV6-3|TRBJ2-3|.|.
TGTGCCAGCAGACCCTCCCTTATCGCCAGCACAGATACGCAGTATTTT
CASRPSLIASTDTQYF
>TRBV5-5|TRBJ2-5|many|.
TGTGCCAGCAGCCCGGGGTCGGCGTTGGAGACCCAGTACTTC
CASSPGSALETQYF
>TRBV2|TRBJ1-2|many|.
TGTGCCAGCAGTGCTTCCCAAACAGGGTTCGGCTACACCTTC
CASSASQTGFGYTF
>TRBV30|TRBJ2-4|many|.
TGTGCCTGGAGTAGTGAAAAAAACATTCAGTACTTC
CAWSSEKNIQYF
>TRBV19|TRBJ2-7|few|TRBD1
TGTGCCAGTAGTACCCGCGGACAGGGGGCCGGCGAGCAGTACTTC
CASSTRGQGAGEQYF
>TRBV28|TRBJ1-3|.|.
TGTGCCAGCAGCTCCGCGCCCTCGGGGGGAAACACCATATATTTT
CASSSAPSGGNTIYF
>TRBV20-1|TRBJ2-1|.|TRBD2
TGCAGTGGGGGCGGGAGTTACGGTAATGAGCAGTTCTTC
CSGGGSYGNEQFF
>TRBV9|TRBJ2-3|.|TRBD2
TGTGCCAGCAGCGTAGAAGCGGGGACTAGCACAGATACGCAGTATTTT
CASSVEAGTSTDTQYF
>TRBV20-1|TRBJ2-1|many|.
TGCAGTGCTAGAGATAGCGCCCGCTACAATGAGCAGTTCTTC
CSARDSARYNEQFF
>TRBV6-1|TRBJ2-7|many|TRBD1
TGTGCCAGCTCCACCGACAGGGACCTACGGTACGAGCAGTACTTC
CASSTDRDLRYEQYF
>TRBV5-6|TRBJ1-2|.|.
TGTGCCAGCAGCTTGGCCTCACCGCTAAAGGGGGGCTACACCTTC
CASSLASPLKGGYTF
>TRBV6-1|TRBJ1-2|few|.
TGTGCCAGCAGACTTACAGCTAACTATGGCTACACCTTC
CASRLTANYGYTF
>TRBV5-1|TRBJ2-7|many|TRBD1
TGCGCCAGCAGGGGGACAGCCTCTTCCTACGAGCAGTACTTC
CASRGTASSYEQYF
>TRBV12-3/TRBV12-4|TRBJ2-2|many|TRBD2
TGTGCCAGCAGCCGTCGGCTAGCGGGAGGGCCGAACACCGGGGAGCTGTTTTTT
CASSRRLAGGPNTGELFF
>TRBV10-3|TRBJ2-1|many|TRBD2
TGTGCCATCAGTGAAACTAGCGGGTACAATGAGCAGTTCTTC
CAISETSGYNEQFF
>TRBV13|TRBJ1-2|many|.
TGTGCCAGCAGCTCCCGACAGGCCCTCTATGGCTACACCTTC
CASSSRQALYGYTF
>TRBV27|TRBJ1-2|few|.
TGTGCCAGCAGCCCTTTTTCGGGGTATGGCTACACCTTC
CASSPFSGYGYTF
>TRBV10-1|TRBJ2-5|.|.
TGCGCCAGCAGTGACAGCGGCCGGGGTGGAGAGACCCAGTACTTC
CASSDSGRGGETQYF
>TRBV20-1|TRBJ2-7|many|TRBD1
TGCAGTGCTAGACCTCGACAGGGTCCTTACGAGCAGTACTTC
CSARPRQGPYEQYF
>TRBV6-1|TRBJ2-7|many|.
TGTGCCAGCAGTCCCGGGAGACCTCAGGACGAGCAGTACTTC
CASSPGRPQDEQYF
>TRBV18|TRBJ2-7|many|.
TGTGCCAGCTCGCCCTATACCATCAGGGGAAGGCAGAATTACGAGCAGTACTTC
CASSPYTIRGRQNYEQYF
>TRBV5-6|TRBJ2-7|many|TRBD1
TGTGCCAGCAGTTTGTTCGACGGGACAGGGTCCTACGAGCAGTACTTC
CASSLFDGTGSYEQYF
>TRBV28|TRBJ1-2|many|TRBD1
TGTGCCAGCATCCGAAGACAGGGGGGGTATGGCTACACCTTC
CASIRRQGGYGYTF